What follows are 10 T cell receptor beta chains derived from one specimen sequenced in a study of blood T cell repertoires in COVID-19. The table came from immunoSEQ multiplex PCR; TCRdb's copy has only in-frame clones and leaves some out. The top ten hold roughly 1.4% of the sample, which has 350,000 to 450,000 clones, approximately 89% seen once. Specimen: peripheral blood. These receptors came from a woman between 35 and 50 years old with COVID-19, enrolled during active disease.

CDR3 region: CASSMAAGILSSNSPLHF. The CDR3 DNA sequence: TGTGCCAGTAGTATGGCGGCAGGGATTCTTTCTTCGAATTCACCCCTCCACTTT. V and J are TRBV19 and TRBJ1-6, with a possible D match to TRBD1 (5 bases). V was clipped by 3 bases and J by 7 bases, with 22 bases between them. The CDR3 has 18 amino acids. Germline assignment: CDR1 LNHDA and CDR2 SQIVND (reference sequence).

This chain connects TRBV28 to TRBJ2-1; a possible D gene is TRBD2 (6 bases). The CDR3 extends over 15 amino acids. With 3 bases removed from V and 4 bases from J, the gap between germline ends came to 13 bases. Germline values: CDR1 MDHEN, CDR2 SYDVKM. CDR3 protein: CASSFRLGAYNEQFF. The DNA of the CDR3 is TGTGCCAGCAGTTTTAGACTAGGGGCTTACAATGAGCAGTTCTTC.

This clone was picked up a small number of times. The CDR3 region has the DNA TGCGCCAGCAGGACAGCCTACGAGCAGTACTTC. The encoded protein is CASRTAYEQYF. V is TRBV10-2 and J is TRBJ2-7; D may be TRBD1 (5 bases). Trimming removed 6 bases at V and 2 bases at J, with 5 bases between. CDR3 size: 11 residues. Germline V gives CDR1 WSHSY, CDR2 SAAADI.

This rearrangement joins TRBV12-3 or TRBV12-4 to TRBJ1-6, with a possible D match to TRBD1 (5 bases). The V end was cut by 3 bases, the J end by 12 bases, with 12 bases between. This CDR3 has 13 residues. The CDR3: CASSFSQGQPLHF. CDR3 coding DNA: TGTGCCAGCAGTTTCTCTCAGGGTCAACCCCTCCACTTT.

CDR3 DNA sequence: TGCGCCAGCAGCCAAGATCATGGCCTACGGGGAGAGACCCAGTACTTC. Encoded protein: CASSQDHGLRGETQYF. The rearrangement uses TRBV4-1 and TRBJ2-5; D possibly corresponds to TRBD2 (5 bases). The CDR3 is made up of 16 amino acids. Per the germline V gene, CDR1 is MGHRA and CDR2 is YSYEKL. V was trimmed by 0 bases and J by 4 bases, leaving 15 bases between them.

This chain connects TRBV7-9 to TRBJ1-1; 7 nucleotides match TRBD1. V was pared by 8 bases and J by 0 bases, with 21 bases of the junction left unmatched. In germline, CDR1 is SEHNR, CDR2 FQNEAQ (reference sequence). The length of the CDR3 is 19 residues. The CDR3 DNA sequence: TGTGCCAGCCGGCTAAATAACATCCTCAGGGGGGCAGTGAACACTGAAGCTTTCTTT. This gives the protein CASRLNNILRGAVNTEAFF.

The chain has TRBV10-3 and TRBJ1-1, with a weak D call TRBD1 (5 bases). There are 14 residues in the CDR3. The germline V gene encodes CDR1 ENHRY and CDR2 SYGVKD. Between the trimmed V and J ends, which lost 3 bases and 3 bases, there was a span of 11 bases. As DNA, the CDR3 is TGTGCCATCAGTGAAAAGGGGAGGGACACTGAAGCTTTCTTT. Amino acid sequence: CAISEKGRDTEAFF.

The chain carries TRBV6-6 and TRBJ1-1; 9 bases are shared with TRBD1. The CDR3 runs 13 residues. V gave up 5 bases and J gave up 6 bases; unmatched junction bases: 4. Looked up from germline, CDR1 is MNHNY and CDR2 is SVGAGI (reference sequence). CDR3 nucleotides: TGTGCCAGCAGTCCCTGGACAGGGGCTGAAGCTTTCTTT. It yields the protein CASSPWTGAEAFF.

This sequence joins TRBV18 and TRBJ1-3; maybe TRBD1 (5 bases). Trimming took off 4 bases at V and 0 bases at J, with 7 bases between the two ends. Germline V lookup: CDR1 KGHSH, CDR2 LQKENI. This CDR3 comprises 14 residues. The chain's CDR3 is CASSRQRSGNTIYF. In DNA form, the CDR3 reads TGTGCCAGCTCACGACAGCGCTCTGGAAACACCATATATTTT.

In the case of this clone: This specimen includes other DNA sequences encoding the same CDR3. The genes are TRBV7-2 and TRBJ2-7, with D uncertain. In germline, CDR1 is SGHTA, CDR2 FQGNSA. The germline V and J ends were trimmed by 5 bases and 0 bases, with 5 bases remaining between them. This CDR3 has 12 amino acids. In DNA form, the CDR3 reads TGTGCCAGCAGCCCCAGCTCCTACGAGCAGTACTTC. Its protein product is CASSPSSYEQYF.